These 30 T cell receptor beta chains came from one sample sequenced in a study of tumor-infiltrating lymphocytes in primary liver carcinoma (dated by TCRdb to 2016 to 2017). Sequencing was carried out with an Illumina HiSeq 2500. Using a constant-region primer and ProtoScript II reverse transcriptase, TCRbeta-specific cDNA was reverse-transcribed from approximately 0.5 ug total RNA. Construction of the TCRbeta libraries relied on three nested rounds of multiplex PCR, following a slightly modified ARM-PCR procedure. Each of the first two PCR rounds ran for around 10 cycles using multiplex TRBV1-TRBV30 forward primers together with a Cbeta reverse primer. TCRdb took the public reads, trimmed them with fastp at Q25, ran MiXCR for clone calling and kept in-frame beta chains. Every CDR3 protein is listed once, alongside the most common genes and DNA of its rows. Here the sample has fewer than 150,000 distinct CDR3 sequences; 50% to 70% occur a single time. Around 9.3% of the sample is taken by the ten largest.

Total RNA and DNA were co-extracted without cell sorting from about 19-30 mg of bulk tissue using the AllPrep DNA/RNA mini kit. Specimen: liver tumor tissue from sampling region 1. The cell subset or site label of this sample denotes: tumor region T1, superior pole. These receptors were taken from a woman aged 55-70 years with primary liver carcinoma and hepatitis B virus infection.

For this clonotype: One junction end does not reproduce the germline sequence, and a read error may be involved. The V and J genes are TRBV11-1 and TRBJ2-2; TRBD2 aligns across 8 bases. CDR1 and CDR2 (germline): SGHAT, FQDESV (reference sequence). The CDR3 has 17 residues. This chain's CDR3 is CASSPGRLASSAGELFF. CDR3 nucleotides: TGTGCCAGCAGCCCAGGAAGACTAGCGAGTTCGGCCGGGGAGCTGTTTTTC.

This clonotype appeared a few times. The chain uses TRBV10-1 and TRBJ2-2, with D unclear. CDR3 length: 13 amino acids. Trimming pared 2 bases from V and 3 bases from J, leaving 4 bases between. The germline CDR1 and CDR2 sequences are WNHNN and SYGVQD (reference sequence). CDR3 loop: CASSETDTGELFF. Here the CDR3 DNA reads TGCGCCAGCAGTGAGACAGACACCGGGGAGCTGTTTTTT.

V and J are TRBV2 and TRBJ2-3; D gene unclear. This CDR3 has 12 amino acids. The V gene's germline CDR1 is SNHLY and CDR2 FYNNEI. V lost 6 bases to trimming and J lost 4 bases, with 8 bases between them. The CDR3 region has the DNA TGTGCCAGCAGGGTAGACGCAGATACGCAGTATTTT. Translating it yields CASRVDADTQYF.

With respect to this clonotype: Because it lacks the conserved phenylalanine or tryptophan at the end, this CDR3 is likely a read error. This chain connects TRBV7-8 to TRBJ2-7; D unresolved. This CDR3 comprises 12 residues. V was clipped by 5 bases and J by 5 bases, with 10 bases between them. Germline CDR1 SGHVS, CDR2 FQNEAQ. The CDR3 DNA reads TGTGCCAGCAGCCCCTCCGCGAACGAGCAGTACATC. Protein sequence: CASSPSANEQYI.

V gene TRBV29-1 combines with J gene TRBJ1-1; 11 bases are shared with TRBD1. Trimming at V came to 8 bases and at J to 7 bases, leaving 9 bases not matched to a gene. Germline-derived CDR1 and CDR2 are SQVTM and ANQGSEA. This CDR3 region has 13 residues. The CDR3 region has the DNA TGCAGCATCGAAGGGACAGGGGGTGGTGAAGCTTTCTTT. Translation: CSIEGTGGGEAFF.

A remark on this clonotype: The conserved phenylalanine or tryptophan is not found at the CDR3 terminus, so this likely reflects a read error. This chain links TRBV7-9 with TRBJ2-3; D not certain. CDR3 length equals 16 residues. The V and J ends lost 7 bases and 0 bases respectively, with 17 bases between them. Germline lookup yields CDR1 SEHNR and CDR2 FQNEAQ (reference sequence). For the CDR3, the DNA is TGTGCCAGCACTCCCAGACAAGACTCAAGCACAGATACGCAGTATCTT. Translation gives CASTPRQDSSTDTQYL.

The chain recombines TRBV11-2 with TRBJ2-7, with D unresolved. This CDR3 is 14 amino acids long. V was pared by 7 bases and J by 6 bases, with 19 bases between. Germline V gives CDR1 SGHAT, CDR2 FQNNGV. The CDR3 DNA reads TGTGCCAGCAACCTCGGTCCTTATGTATCCGAGCAGTACTTC. Amino acids: CASNLGPYVSEQYF. The variable domain in full, with the rest retrieved from reference TRBV11-2 and TRBJ2-7, is EAGVAQSPRYKIIEKRQSVAFWCNPISGHATLYWYQQILGQGPKLLIQFQNNGVVDDSQLPKDRFSAERLKGVDSTLKIQPAKLEDSAVYLCASNLGPYVSEQYFGPGTRLTVT.

To note about this clonotype: An end of the junction does not agree with germline; a read error may underlie this. V is TRBV29-1 and J is TRBJ2-3, with TRBD2 identical over 7 bases. The CDR3 sequence is 15 residues long. CDR1 SQVTM and CDR2 ANQGSEA come from the germline V gene. CDR3: CSVSTSAQYTDTQYF. In DNA, the CDR3 is TGTAGCGTTTCTACTAGCGCACAATACACAGATACGCAGTATTTT.

This clonotype was seen a handful of times. A single base separates this from a much larger clone, so it may be a read error. The chain has TRBV7-8 and TRBJ2-7, with D possibly being TRBD1 or TRBD2 (5 bases each). This CDR3 is 15 amino acids long. The germline gives CDR1 SGHVS, CDR2 FQNEAQ. The CDR3 loop is CASSLRDQGSCEQYF. DNA for the CDR3: TGTGCCAGCAGCCTCCGGGACCAGGGCTCCTGCGAGCAGTACTTC.

Details on this clonotype: Given the absence of the conserved phenylalanine or tryptophan at the CDR3 end, a read error is likely. The chain links TRBV11-3 to TRBJ2-1; tentatively, D is TRBD2 (5 bases). This CDR3 is 13 amino acids long. V was cut by 4 bases and J by 7 bases, with 11 bases left in between. CDR1 and CDR2 (germline): SGHNT, YENEEA. CDR3 residues: CASSWTAQNEQFL. CDR3 in DNA: TGTGCCAGCAGCTGGACTGCCCAAAATGAGCAGTTCTTA.

This clonotype was picked up a small number of times. A read error may explain this, as a much larger clone is one base away. The chain links TRBV12-3 or TRBV12-4 to TRBJ1-2; D uncertain. The CDR3 covers 12 residues. The CDR3 sequence is CASTLEGTGYTF. The CDR3, as DNA: TGTGCCAGCACTTTAGAGGGTACTGGCTACACCTTC.

Sample share makes this clonotype medium-sized. Here the CDR3 DNA reads TGTGCCAGCACCCACGAGGGGAGGGGTGAGCAGTTCTTC. It translates to CASTHEGRGEQFF. The V gene is TRBV6-6, the J gene TRBJ2-1, with 7 bases identical to TRBD2. The V gene's germline CDR1 is MNHNY and CDR2 SVGAGI (reference sequence). There are 13 residues in the CDR3. J gave up 9 bases and V 7 bases, and 9 bases lay outside the gene matches.

This clonotype was observed at least ten times. V and J are TRBV29-1 and TRBJ2-1, with D possibly TRBD1 on 6 matching bases. Trimming removed 8 bases from V and 9 bases from J, with 17 bases in between. The CDR3 has 12 residues. CDR1 and CDR2 (germline): SQVTM, ANQGSEA. CDR3 in DNA: TGCAGCCCTCGGACAGATGGGGGTGAGCAGTTCTTC. This gives the protein CSPRTDGGEQFF.

A remark on this clonotype: This may be a read error, as it is one base from a much larger clone. V is TRBV6-1 and J is TRBJ2-1, with D possibly TRBD2 on 6 matching bases. The CDR3 has 16 residues. The germline CDR1 and CDR2 sequences are MNHNS and SASEGT. CDR3: CASRHLPGLAKYERFF. Written as DNA, the CDR3 is TGTGCCAGCAGACACCTACCGGGACTTGCTAAGTATGAGCGGTTCTTC.

This clonotype was counted at least ten times. The CDR3 sequence is CASSSFSQPQHF. For the CDR3, the DNA is TGTGCCAGCAGCTCCTTTAGTCAGCCCCAGCATTTT. V and J are TRBV5-6 and TRBJ1-5, with D unclear. Trimming pared 3 bases from V and 6 bases from J, leaving 7 bases between. The germline CDR1 and CDR2 sequences are SGHDT and YYEEEE. The CDR3 runs 12 residues.

The CDR3 protein is CASSLQQDSYEQYF. CDR3 bases: TGTGCCAGCAGCCTCCAACAGGATTCTTACGAGCAGTACTTC. The rearrangement joins TRBV11-2 to TRBJ2-7; perhaps TRBD1 as D (5 bases). Trimming removed 5 bases from V and 4 bases from J, with 15 bases in between. Germline CDR1 is SGHAT and CDR2 is FQNNGV. The CDR3 is 14 residues long.

Only one count was recorded for this clonotype. It may be a read error: a sequence one base away is much more abundant. The chain uses TRBV10-3 and TRBJ1-1; 12 positions match TRBD1. CDR3 length equals 14 residues. Trimming took 11 bases from V and 3 from J; bases not matched to a gene: 7. Germline CDR1 ENHRY, CDR2 SYGVKD. CDR3 sequence reads: CAVGDRGRDTEAFF. In DNA form, the CDR3 reads TGTGCCGTCGGGGACAGGGGGCGTGACACTGAAGCTTTCTTT.

Turning to this clonotype: A junction end diverges from the germline sequence, so it may reflect a read error. This sequence joins TRBV11-3 and TRBJ2-5, with TRBD2 as a possible D gene (5 bases). The CDR3 has 13 amino acids. Germline V gene data show CDR1 as SGHNT and CDR2 as YENEEA. The CDR3: CASSGESQETQYF. The CDR3 DNA is TGTGCTAGCAGCGGCGAGAGCCAAGAGACCCAGTACTTC.

The chain employs TRBV6-5 and TRBJ1-2, with 7 bases identical to TRBD1. There are 15 residues in the CDR3. V lost 6 bases, J lost 11 bases, and 18 bases stayed unmatched. In germline, CDR1 is MNHEY, CDR2 SVGAGI. Here the CDR3 DNA reads TGTGCCAGCAGCTCAGATCGACAGGGATTCCATGTTTACACCTTC. This encodes CASSSDRQGFHVYTF.

Details on this clonotype: At one of its ends the junction is not consistent with the germline gene, which may arise from a read error. The CDR3 spells CSVERDTGYTF. The CDR3 nucleotides are TGTAGCGTTGAAAGGGACACGGGCTACACCTTC. V and J are TRBV29-1 and TRBJ1-2, with D perhaps TRBD1 (6 bases). From germline, CDR1 is SQVTM and CDR2 ANQGSEA. This CDR3 contains 11 residues.

This clonotype was observed many times. This chain uses TRBV6-9 with TRBJ1-5; D gene ambiguous. With 8 bases removed from V and 6 bases from J, the gap between germline ends came to 8 bases. CDR1 and CDR2 (germline): MNHGY, SVAAGI. The CDR3 is 11 residues long. The CDR3 loop is CASSLGQPQHF. The CDR3 DNA reads as TGTGCCAGCTCGTTGGGTCAGCCCCAGCATTTT.

V and J are TRBV10-3 and TRBJ2-1; D might be TRBD2 (5 bases). The germline CDR1 and CDR2 sequences are ENHRY and SYGVKD. Trimming pared 2 bases from V and 7 bases from J, leaving 6 bases between. The CDR3 has 12 amino acids. The CDR3 DNA sequence: TGTGCCATCAGTGAGGGGAGTAATGAGCAGTTCTTC. Encoded protein: CAISEGSNEQFF.

Remarks on this clonotype: Possible read error: a much larger clone is one base away. This rearrangement joins TRBV6-2 or TRBV6-3 to TRBJ1-1; D is uncertain. The length of the CDR3 is 17 residues. V lost 2 bases, J lost 3 bases, and 19 bases lay in between. The V gene's germline CDR1 is MNHEY and CDR2 SVGEGT. The CDR3 reads CASSYNVAKSVDTEAFF. The CDR3 DNA follows: TGTGCCAGCAGTTACAATGTGGCGAAGAGTGTGGACACTGAAGCTTTCTTT.

Turning to this clonotype: One end of the junction fails to match germline, which may point to a read error. The rearrangement links TRBV10-3 to TRBJ2-2; D not resolved. CDR3 size: 15 residues. Germline V CDR1 and CDR2: ENHRY, SYGVKD. CDR3 nucleotides: TGTGCCATTAGTGAAGGCGTGGGCGACACCGGGGAGCTGTTTTTT. This gives the protein CAISEGVGDTGELFF.

This clonotype was counted at least ten times. The chain recombines TRBV25-1 with TRBJ2-1; D might be TRBD1 or TRBD2, each matching 5 bases. V was trimmed by 3 bases and J by 6 bases, leaving 12 bases between them. The CDR3 is 14 residues long. CDR1 and CDR2 from the germline V gene are MGHDK and SYGVNS. The CDR3 coding sequence is TGTGCCAGCAGTGAGCCGGGACCTGGCAATGAGCAGTTCTTC. This gives the protein CASSEPGPGNEQFF.

The chain is built from TRBV28 and TRBJ2-1, with D possibly matching TRBD2 (5 bases). The CDR3 runs to 16 residues. Trimming shortened V by 5 bases and J by 0 bases, and 14 bases separated the two germline ends. Germline CDR1 reads MDHEN; CDR2 reads SYDVKM. This CDR3 reads CASSGLIAHSYNEQFF. The DNA of the CDR3 is TGTGCCAGCAGTGGCCTAATAGCGCACTCCTACAATGAGCAGTTCTTC. The variable domain in full, with the rest retrieved from reference TRBV28 and TRBJ2-1, is DVKVTQSSRYLVKRTGEKVFLECVQDMDHENMFWYRQDPGLGLRLIYFSYDVKMKEKGDIPEGYSVSREKKERFSLILESASTNQTSMYLCASSGLIAHSYNEQFFGPGTRLTVL.

A word on this clonotype: A junction boundary mismatches the germline segment, possibly from a read error. CDR3 nucleotides: TGTGCCAGCAGCTTGGTGCCCCCGGTTTCCTACAATGAGCGGTTCTTC. Translating it yields CASSLVPPVSYNERFF. The chain links TRBV5-5 to TRBJ2-1, with D hard to call. This CDR3 comprises 16 residues. Germline V lookup: CDR1 SGHKS, CDR2 YYEKEE (reference sequence).

This clonotype showed up many times. V usage is TRBV11-2 and J usage is TRBJ2-7; a weak D match, TRBD2 (5 bases). Germline-derived CDR1 and CDR2 are SGHAT and FQNNGV. This CDR3 is 11 amino acids long. Deletions cut 5 bases from V and 6 bases from J, with 8 bases between. CDR3 coding DNA: TGTGCCAGCAGCCAAGCGGCCGAGCAGTACTTC. Its translation: CASSQAAEQYF.

This clonotype is a singleton in its sample. This chain's CDR3 is CSAPSVTSYGYTF. CDR3 coding DNA: TGCAGCGCCCCCTCGGTCACTAGCTATGGCTACACCTTC. This chain uses TRBV29-1 with TRBJ1-2; D uncertain. The CDR3 has 13 residues. V was cut by 7 bases and J by 4 bases, with 16 bases left in between. The germline V gene has CDR1 SQVTM and CDR2 ANQGSEA.

Ten or more counts support this clonotype. The chain recombines TRBV29-1 with TRBJ1-3, with D unresolved. The germline V and J ends were trimmed by 4 bases and 0 bases, with 7 bases remaining between them. From germline, CDR1 is SQVTM and CDR2 ANQGSEA. This CDR3 has 13 residues. Written as DNA, the CDR3 is TGCAGCGTTGGACTTTCCTCTGGAAACACCATATATTTT. Encoded protein: CSVGLSSGNTIYF.